This paragraph reports one T cell receptor (beta chain). Its matching antigen is unknown. This sample was included in a study of cytomegalovirus exposure and HLA in healthy donors. Overall study findings and caveats: Later work associated fewer than 20,000 TCR beta sequences with HLA alleles at 0.05 false discovery rate.

Primers included in the PCR were 60 Vbeta and 13 Jbeta primers. Produced via immunoSEQ multiplex PCR; TCRdb's table is partial and in-frame only. The sample includes 250,000 to 300,000 clones, 80% to 90% seen only once; the top ten take roughly 2%. V lost 0 bases to trimming and J lost 11 bases, with 14 bases between them. Germline lookup yields CDR1 SGHVS and CDR2 FQNEAQ. The CDR3 contains 14 residues. This sequence joins TRBV7-8 and TRBJ1-3; D not certain. This receptor was obtained from a woman aged 40-49 years in good health and CMV-seropositive. The material sequenced was PBMCs. This CDR3 is CASSLALEDVPIYF. CDR3 coding DNA: TGTGCCAGCAGCTTAGCTCTGGAGGACGTGCCCATATATTTT.